These T cell receptor beta chains were read from a single sample in a study of shared clonotypes between healthy human individuals. Method: immunoSEQ multiplex PCR; TCRdb's copy keeps in-frame clones and lacks some. The table has about 1,900,000 clones, just under 95% seen once; the top ten hold more than 0.95%. The material sequenced was naive CD8+ T cells sorted from blood. These receptors all stem from a man between 18 and 29 years old in good health. CDR3s include the opening cysteine and the closing phenylalanine or tryptophan. D genes are given only for firm matches. A row's size may be missing; if present it is once, few, many or a size class.

clone size: -; V gene: TRBV28; D gene: -; J gene: TRBJ1-2; CDR3 protein: CASSRDIYYQGGYTF; CDR3 DNA: TGTGCCAGCAGCCGGGACATCTACTACCAGGGAGGCTACACCTTC
clone size: -; V gene: TRBV5-8; D gene: TRBD1; J gene: TRBJ2-7; CDR3 protein: CASSLEGQGSHEQYF; CDR3 DNA: TGTGCCAGCAGCTTGGAAGGACAGGGATCCCACGAGCAGTACTTC
clone size: -; V gene: TRBV6-5; D gene: -; J gene: TRBJ2-3; CDR3 protein: CASSYSVGEKADTQYF; CDR3 DNA: TGTGCCAGCAGTTACTCAGTGGGGGAGAAGGCAGATACGCAGTATTTT
clone size: -; V gene: TRBV6-1; D gene: -; J gene: TRBJ2-3; CDR3 protein: CASYVASTDTQYF; CDR3 DNA: TGTGCCAGCTATGTCGCCAGCACAGATACGCAGTATTTT
clone size: -; V gene: TRBV10-1; D gene: -; J gene: TRBJ2-2; CDR3 protein: CASSESIGRGELFF; CDR3 DNA: TGCGCCAGCAGTGAGTCGATAGGAAGAGGGGAGCTGTTTTTT
clone size: -; V gene: TRBV27; D gene: -; J gene: TRBJ1-1; CDR3 protein: CASSLSPTGNTEAFF; CDR3 DNA: TGTGCCAGCAGTTTATCCCCGACAGGGAACACTGAAGCTTTCTTT
clone size: -; V gene: TRBV4-3; D gene: -; J gene: TRBJ2-2; CDR3 protein: CASSQDSTMRNTGELFF; CDR3 DNA: TGCGCCAGCAGCCAAGATTCGACTATGCGGAACACCGGGGAGCTGTTTTTT
clone size: -; V gene: TRBV28; D gene: TRBD1; J gene: TRBJ2-5; CDR3 protein: CASSSRTGGAWETQYF; CDR3 DNA: TGTGCCAGCAGTTCCCGGACAGGGGGCGCCTGGGAGACCCAGTACTTC
clone size: once; V gene: TRBV5-1; D gene: TRBD1; J gene: TRBJ1-4; CDR3 protein: CASSLEGGVGEKLFF; CDR3 DNA: TGCGCCAGCAGCTTGGAAGGGGGCGTGGGTGAAAAACTGTTTTTT
clone size: -; V gene: TRBV15; D gene: -; J gene: TRBJ2-3; CDR3 protein: CATSPTGPTQYF; CDR3 DNA: TGTGCCACCAGCCCCACGGGTCCTACGCAGTATTTT
clone size: -; V gene: TRBV28; D gene: -; J gene: TRBJ1-4; CDR3 protein: CATDSSRESDEKLFF; CDR3 DNA: TGTGCCACAGACTCATCCAGGGAGTCAGATGAAAAACTGTTTTTT
clone size: -; V gene: TRBV7-9; D gene: TRBD1; J gene: TRBJ2-7; CDR3 protein: CASSPGQGIGEQYF; CDR3 DNA: TGTGCCAGCAGCCCCGGACAGGGAATAGGTGAGCAGTACTTC
clone size: -; V gene: TRBV5-4; D gene: TRBD1; J gene: TRBJ1-1; CDR3 protein: CASSLETGVNTEAFF; CDR3 DNA: TGTGCCAGCAGCTTAGAGACAGGGGTGAACACTGAAGCTTTCTTT
clone size: -; V gene: TRBV21-1; D gene: -; J gene: TRBJ2-1; CDR3 protein: CASSCWCGNYNEQFF; CDR3 DNA: TGTGCCAGCAGTTGCTGGTGCGGGAACTACAATGAGCAGTTCTTC
clone size: -; V gene: TRBV6-1; D gene: TRBD2; J gene: TRBJ2-5; CDR3 protein: CASSDSGGEETQYF; CDR3 DNA: TGTGCCAGCAGTGACAGCGGGGGGGAAGAGACCCAGTACTTC
clone size: -; V gene: TRBV27; D gene: TRBD1; J gene: TRBJ1-1; CDR3 protein: CASSLAQGHTEAFF; CDR3 DNA: TGTGCCAGCAGTTTGGCACAGGGGCACACTGAAGCTTTCTTT
clone size: -; V gene: TRBV27; D gene: -; J gene: TRBJ2-1; CDR3 protein: CASSLLGGEQFF; CDR3 DNA: TGTGCCAGCAGTTTATTGGGCGGTGAGCAGTTCTTC
clone size: -; V gene: TRBV15; D gene: TRBD2; J gene: TRBJ2-1; CDR3 protein: CATSKHRDILAGEYNEQFF; CDR3 DNA: TGTGCCACCAGCAAGCACAGGGATATACTAGCGGGAGAGTACAATGAGCAGTTCTTC
clone size: -; V gene: TRBV19; D gene: -; J gene: TRBJ1-1; CDR3 protein: CASSIPLGEAFF; CDR3 DNA: TGTGCCAGTAGTATCCCTCTGGGGGAAGCTTTCTTT
clone size: -; V gene: TRBV7-9; D gene: -; J gene: TRBJ1-1; CDR3 protein: CASSPSAKAEAFF; CDR3 DNA: TGTGCCAGCAGCCCTTCGGCGAAGGCTGAAGCTTTCTTT
clone size: -; V gene: TRBV6-1; D gene: TRBD1; J gene: TRBJ2-2; CDR3 protein: CASTGTGAATGELFF; CDR3 DNA: TGTGCCAGCACCGGAACAGGGGCCGCCACCGGGGAGCTGTTTTTT
clone size: -; V gene: TRBV10-3; D gene: TRBD1; J gene: TRBJ1-1; CDR3 protein: CAISEGFGQGTTEAFF; CDR3 DNA: TGTGCCATCAGTGAGGGATTTGGACAGGGCACCACTGAAGCTTTCTTT
clone size: once; V gene: TRBV10-3; D gene: TRBD2; J gene: TRBJ2-3; CDR3 protein: CAISSLAGDRGTDTQYF; CDR3 DNA: TGTGCCATCAGTAGCCTAGCGGGAGACCGGGGCACAGATACGCAGTATTTT
clone size: -; V gene: TRBV7-2; D gene: -; J gene: TRBJ2-7; CDR3 protein: CASSSTSLGGRYEQYF; CDR3 DNA: TGTGCCAGCAGCTCTACCTCCCTCGGGGGGCGATACGAGCAGTACTTC
clone size: -; V gene: TRBV27; D gene: TRBD2; J gene: TRBJ2-3; CDR3 protein: CASSPSTSGLTDTQYF; CDR3 DNA: TGTGCCAGCAGTCCCTCGACTAGCGGGTTGACAGATACGCAGTATTTT
clone size: -; V gene: TRBV7-9; D gene: TRBD2; J gene: TRBJ2-1; CDR3 protein: CASSPGLIHEQFF; CDR3 DNA: TGTGCCAGCAGCCCGGGACTAATCCATGAGCAGTTCTTC
clone size: -; V gene: TRBV6-1; D gene: TRBD1; J gene: TRBJ2-5; CDR3 protein: CASSERWQGVFQETQYF; CDR3 DNA: TGTGCCAGCAGTGAAAGGTGGCAGGGGGTATTCCAAGAGACCCAGTACTTC
clone size: -; V gene: TRBV6-5; D gene: TRBD2; J gene: TRBJ2-7; CDR3 protein: CASNQGLAASYEQYF; CDR3 DNA: TGTGCCAGCAACCAAGGACTAGCGGCCTCCTACGAGCAGTACTTC
clone size: -; V gene: TRBV2; D gene: -; J gene: TRBJ1-2; CDR3 protein: CASQTPQGSNYGYTF; CDR3 DNA: TGTGCCAGTCAAACCCCGCAGGGGAGTAACTATGGCTACACCTTC
clone size: -; V gene: TRBV28; D gene: -; J gene: TRBJ2-7; CDR3 protein: CASSFQAGAPLGYEQYF; CDR3 DNA: TGTGCCAGCAGTTTCCAGGCGGGGGCCCCATTGGGGTACGAGCAGTACTTC
clone size: -; V gene: TRBV7-9; D gene: TRBD1; J gene: TRBJ1-6; CDR3 protein: CASSPGTGGADSPLHF; CDR3 DNA: TGTGCCAGCAGCCCAGGGACAGGGGGCGCGGATTCACCCCTCCACTTT
clone size: -; V gene: TRBV7-9; D gene: -; J gene: TRBJ1-5; CDR3 protein: CASSFGGQPQHF; CDR3 DNA: TGTGCCAGCAGCTTCGGCGGTCAGCCCCAGCATTTT
clone size: -; V gene: TRBV30; D gene: TRBD1; J gene: TRBJ2-3; CDR3 protein: CAWSQGTGVTDTQYF; CDR3 DNA: TGTGCCTGGAGCCAAGGGACAGGGGTCACAGATACGCAGTATTTT
clone size: -; V gene: TRBV27; D gene: TRBD1; J gene: TRBJ2-3; CDR3 protein: CASSTRDRGLDHSTDTQYF; CDR3 DNA: TGTGCCAGCAGTACCCGGGACAGGGGGCTTGACCATAGCACAGATACGCAGTATTTT
clone size: -; V gene: TRBV14; D gene: -; J gene: TRBJ2-7; CDR3 protein: CASSPASSYEQYF; CDR3 DNA: TGTGCCAGCAGCCCTGCCAGCTCCTACGAGCAGTACTTC
clone size: -; V gene: TRBV13; D gene: -; J gene: TRBJ2-3; CDR3 protein: CASSSRAASTDTQYF; CDR3 DNA: TGTGCCAGCAGCTCCCGTGCGGCTAGCACAGATACGCAGTATTTT
clone size: -; V gene: TRBV19; D gene: -; J gene: TRBJ1-5; CDR3 protein: CASSIRDSNQPQHF; CDR3 DNA: TGTGCCAGTAGTATCCGAGATAGCAATCAGCCCCAGCATTTT
clone size: -; V gene: TRBV7-8; D gene: TRBD1; J gene: TRBJ2-5; CDR3 protein: CASSFGGTGGLETQYF; CDR3 DNA: TGTGCCAGCAGCTTTGGCGGGACAGGGGGCCTGGAGACCCAGTACTTC
clone size: -; V gene: TRBV4-1; D gene: -; J gene: TRBJ2-7; CDR3 protein: CASQHAAGEQYF; CDR3 DNA: TGCGCCAGCCAACACGCGGCGGGCGAGCAGTACTTC
clone size: -; V gene: TRBV27; D gene: -; J gene: TRBJ2-7; CDR3 protein: CASSFGSAYEQYF; CDR3 DNA: TGTGCCAGCAGTTTTGGGAGCGCCTACGAGCAGTACTTC
clone size: -; V gene: TRBV4-1; D gene: TRBD1; J gene: TRBJ2-7; CDR3 protein: CASSHEGTGAYEQYF; CDR3 DNA: TGCGCCAGCAGCCATGAAGGGACAGGGGCCTACGAGCAGTACTTC
clone size: -; V gene: TRBV12-5; D gene: TRBD2; J gene: TRBJ2-7; CDR3 protein: CASGLASGATYEQYF; CDR3 DNA: TGTGCTAGTGGTTTGGCTAGCGGGGCAACCTACGAGCAGTACTTC
clone size: -; V gene: TRBV9; D gene: -; J gene: TRBJ2-1; CDR3 protein: CASSPGVAYNEQFF; CDR3 DNA: TGTGCCAGCAGCCCGGGGGTGGCCTACAATGAGCAGTTCTTC
clone size: -; V gene: TRBV5-6; D gene: -; J gene: TRBJ2-3; CDR3 protein: CASSTDVGQRGKDTQYF; CDR3 DNA: TGTGCCAGCAGCACCGACGTTGGACAGAGGGGGAAAGATACGCAGTATTTT
clone size: -; V gene: TRBV28; D gene: TRBD2; J gene: TRBJ2-2; CDR3 protein: CASGSGEGGELFF; CDR3 DNA: TGTGCCAGCGGATCCGGGGAGGGCGGGGAGCTGTTTTTT